The T cell receptor beta chain under discussion was sequenced for a study of shared clonotypes between healthy human individuals. The table came from immunoSEQ multiplex PCR; TCRdb's copy has only in-frame clones and leaves some out. Counted here are over 1.5 million clones, under 99% occurring once; the ten biggest clones make up roughly 0.45%. CDR3 length: 15 residues. Germline CDR1 reads SGHRS; CDR2 reads YFSETQ. Losses at the gene ends were 2 bases for V and 2 bases for J; bases not matched to a gene: 6. The rearrangement joins TRBV5-1 to TRBJ2-5; 7 nucleotides align to TRBD1. The material sequenced was naive CD4+ T cells sorted from blood. Documented subset: CD45RA+ positively selected. This receptor was identified in a man aged 30-40 years in good health. DNA for the CDR3: TGCGCCAGCAGCTTAGGGGACAGAAATCAAGAGACCCAGTACTTC. Protein: CASSLGDRNQETQYF.